This TCR beta chain was recorded in a study of blood T cell repertoires in COVID-19. Profiling relied on immunoSEQ multiplex PCR, and the TCRdb table lists in-frame clones only, not all of them. Altogether more than 350,000 clones are present, roughly 90% being singletons, with the ten largest covering around 3%. The CDR3 runs 11 residues. V was shortened by 5 bases and J by 8 bases, with 12 bases between the two germline ends. Germline-derived CDR1 and CDR2 are SQVTM and ANQGSEA. Specimen: peripheral blood. This receptor was identified in a woman in her twenties or thirties with COVID-19, enrolled during active disease. This sequence joins TRBV29-1 and TRBJ1-2; D remains unclear. CDR3 in amino acids: CSVRLSRGYTF. CDR3 in DNA: TGCAGCGTTCGCCTGTCTAGGGGCTACACCTTC. Based on the CDR3 plus reference TRBV29-1 and TRBJ1-2, the full variable domain is SAVISQKPSRDICQRGTSLTIQCQVDSQVTMMFWYRQQPGQSLTLIATANQGSEATYESGFVIDKFPISRPNLTFSTLTVSNMSPEDSSIYLCSVRLSRGYTFGSGTRLTVV.